Following are 12 T cell receptor beta chains from one sample sequenced in a study of tumor-infiltrating lymphocytes in oesophageal squamous cell carcinoma. A single record per CDR3 protein comes from TCRdb applying MiXCR to the PCR reads. This sample has around 20,000 distinct CDR3 sequences, with approximately 40% found just once. The material sequenced was esophageal tumor tissue. Source of these receptors: a male donor with esophageal squamous cell carcinoma.

This clonotype was seen many times. The V gene is TRBV28, the J gene TRBJ1-5; perhaps TRBD1 as D (6 bases). Germline lookup yields CDR1 MDHEN and CDR2 SYDVKM. The CDR3 spans 15 residues. Trimming took 10 bases from V and 6 from J, leaving 22 bases between them. The CDR3 reads CATQTLTGRGQPQHF. The CDR3 coding sequence is TGTGCCACCCAAACCCTAACAGGGAGGGGTCAGCCCCAGCATTTT.

This clonotype was counted at least ten times. The genes are TRBV4-1 and TRBJ2-3, with D unclear. V shed 8 bases and J shed 5 bases, with 11 bases lying between them. From germline, CDR1 is MGHRA and CDR2 YSYEKL. The length of the CDR3 is 12 residues. CDR3 sequence: CASSSAEDTQYF. In DNA form, the CDR3 reads TGCGCCAGCTCCTCGGCGGAAGATACGCAGTATTTT.

The V call is TRBV5-3, the J call TRBJ2-3, with D possibly called TRBD1 or TRBD2 (5 bases each). TRBV5-3 is assigned to the ORF class and has an uncertain function. V lost 8 bases and J 1 base, leaving 14 bases between the germline ends. The CDR3 is made up of 14 amino acids. The CDR3 sequence: CASSRDPRTDTQYF. The CDR3 DNA follows: TGTGCCAGCAGCCGGGACCCCCGCACAGATACGCAGTATTTT.

This clonotype appeared a few times. The chain combines TRBV9 with TRBJ1-4; 9 nucleotides agree with TRBD1. Trimming at V came to 1 base and at J to 6 bases, leaving 1 base not matched to a gene. Germline values: CDR1 SGDLS, CDR2 YYNGEE. The CDR3 is 14 residues long. CDR3 bases: TGTGCCAGCAGCGTATGGGACAGGGATGAAAAACTGTTTTTT. It yields the protein CASSVWDRDEKLFF.

The CDR3 is CATSAPDRGAEAFF. CDR3 nucleotide sequence: TGTGCCACCTCTGCCCCGGACAGGGGGGCCGAAGCTTTCTTT. The chain recombines TRBV7-3 with TRBJ1-1; 10 bases are shared with TRBD1. The V segment lost 10 bases and the J segment 8 bases; nucleotides outside the gene matches: 13. CDR1 SGHTA and CDR2 FQGTGA come from the germline V gene. The CDR3 contains 14 residues.

The table lists this clonotype with many counts. The J gene is TRBJ2-1, the V gene TRBV18; 9 nucleotides match TRBD1. The CDR3 covers 15 residues. Germline loops: CDR1 KGHSH, CDR2 LQKENI. Trimming took 3 bases from V and 6 from J; bases not matched to a gene: 6. This chain's CDR3 is CASSPPGQGINEQFF. The CDR3 bases are TGTGCCAGCTCACCGCCGGGACAGGGTATCAATGAGCAGTTCTTC. Looking up the rest from reference TRBV18 and TRBJ2-1 gives the full variable domain: NAGVMQNPRHLVRRRGQEARLRCSPMKGHSHVYWYRQLPEEGLKFMVYLQKENIIDESGMPKERFSAEFPKEGPSILRIQQVVRGDSAAYFCASSPPGQGINEQFFGPGTRLTVL.

By sample fraction, this clonotype is medium-sized (0.01 to 0.1%). The chain links TRBV7-8 to TRBJ2-5, with D uncertain. Germline loops: CDR1 SGHVS, CDR2 FQNEAQ. V gave up 5 bases and J gave up 0 bases, with 13 bases separating them. The CDR3 is 15 amino acids. The CDR3 spells CASSRSGQYQETQYF. The CDR3 DNA sequence: TGTGCCAGCAGCCGTTCCGGGCAGTACCAAGAGACCCAGTACTTC.

This clonotype is medium-sized in the sample. The chain combines TRBV5-1 with TRBJ2-1; D is possibly TRBD1 (6 bases). CDR1 and CDR2 (germline): SGHRS, YFSETQ. Trimming took 0 bases from V and 3 from J, leaving 16 bases between them. CDR3 length: 17 residues. Here the CDR3 DNA reads TGCGCCAGCAGCTTGGCCGTAGTCCCAGGGGTCTACAATGAGCAGTTCTTC. Translating gives CASSLAVVPGVYNEQFF.

This clonotype was seen only a few times. V gene TRBV15 combines with J gene TRBJ2-1; D uncertain. The germline gives CDR1 LNHNV, CDR2 YYDKDF (reference sequence). The CDR3 contains 12 residues. Trimming removed 3 bases from V and 9 bases from J, with 9 bases in between. The CDR3 bases are TGTGCCACCAGCAGGTCCCTTGCTGAGCAGTTCTTC. Protein: CATSRSLAEQFF.

This clonotype occurred many times. This chain joins TRBV6-1 and TRBJ2-5; D is uncertain. The CDR3 length is 14 residues. Per the germline V gene, CDR1 is MNHNS and CDR2 is SASEGT. V shed 1 base and J shed 11 bases, with 17 bases lying between them. CDR3 region: CASSEGWQNNEQYF. In DNA form, the CDR3 reads TGTGCCAGCAGTGAAGGGTGGCAGAACAATGAGCAGTACTTC.

The V and J genes are TRBV6-5 and TRBJ2-2, with 9 positions matching TRBD1. The germline CDR1 and CDR2 sequences are MNHEY and SVGAGI. The CDR3 is made up of 17 amino acids. With 7 bases clipped from V and 5 bases from J, the junction kept 14 bases outside the gene matches. The CDR3 sequence is CASNYVTGGAETGELFF. In DNA, the CDR3 is TGTGCCAGCAATTATGTTACAGGGGGCGCGGAGACCGGGGAGCTGTTTTTT.

A remark on this clonotype: Since the CDR3 does not end with the conserved phenylalanine or tryptophan, this likely comes from a read error. The DNA is omitted, as the CDR3 cannot be located on it reliably, and the CDR3 follows TCRdb's listing. The genes are TRBV10-3 and TRBJ2-7; no check of the table's D call, TRBD1, against the DNA was made. The CDR3 is 17 residues long, counting both termini. Germline V CDR1 and CDR2: ENHRY, SYGVKD. The CDR3 region is CAIIFGQGSQETQYFGS.